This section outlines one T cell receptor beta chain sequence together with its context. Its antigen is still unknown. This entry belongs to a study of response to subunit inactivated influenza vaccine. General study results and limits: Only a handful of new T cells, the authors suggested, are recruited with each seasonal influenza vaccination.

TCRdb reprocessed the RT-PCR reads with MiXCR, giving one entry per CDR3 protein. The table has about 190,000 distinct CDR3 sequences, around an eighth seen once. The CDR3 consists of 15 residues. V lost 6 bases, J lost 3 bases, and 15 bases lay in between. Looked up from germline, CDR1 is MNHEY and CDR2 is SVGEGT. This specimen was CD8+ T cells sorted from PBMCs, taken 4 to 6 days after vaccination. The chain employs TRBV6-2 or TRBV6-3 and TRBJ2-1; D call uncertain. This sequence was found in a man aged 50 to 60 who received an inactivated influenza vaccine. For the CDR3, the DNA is TGTGCCAGCAGCGCGACGCACCGGAACTACAATGAGCAGTTCTTC. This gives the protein CASSATHRNYNEQFF.